This TCR beta chain is from a study of human T cells and chemical hapten exposure. One entry per CDR3 protein results from TCRdb running MiXCR on the RACE reads. The sample lists 150,000 to 200,000 distinct CDR3 sequences; roughly 15% were seen once. Per germline, CDR1 ENHRY and CDR2 SYGVKD. Between the trimmed V and J ends, which lost 6 bases and 5 bases, there was a span of 16 bases. This CDR3 has 14 residues. Ten or more counts support this clonotype. Time point in this sample: patch test 1, 2 weeks after DPC sensitization. Regarding treatment: therapeutic diphenylcyclopropenone sensitization with weekly scalp DPC.

The starting material was whole blood, obtained in connection with sensitization to the hapten diphenylcyclopropenone (DPC). This receptor was identified in a woman between 25 and 40 years old with alopecia areata. Some clones in this sample may be carry-over from other donors' samples. V is TRBV10-3 and J is TRBJ1-1, with D perhaps matching TRBD1 (6 bases). DNA for the CDR3: TGTGCCATCAGGACGAAACAGGGTGGGACTGAAGCTTTCTTT. Protein sequence: CAIRTKQGGTEAFF.